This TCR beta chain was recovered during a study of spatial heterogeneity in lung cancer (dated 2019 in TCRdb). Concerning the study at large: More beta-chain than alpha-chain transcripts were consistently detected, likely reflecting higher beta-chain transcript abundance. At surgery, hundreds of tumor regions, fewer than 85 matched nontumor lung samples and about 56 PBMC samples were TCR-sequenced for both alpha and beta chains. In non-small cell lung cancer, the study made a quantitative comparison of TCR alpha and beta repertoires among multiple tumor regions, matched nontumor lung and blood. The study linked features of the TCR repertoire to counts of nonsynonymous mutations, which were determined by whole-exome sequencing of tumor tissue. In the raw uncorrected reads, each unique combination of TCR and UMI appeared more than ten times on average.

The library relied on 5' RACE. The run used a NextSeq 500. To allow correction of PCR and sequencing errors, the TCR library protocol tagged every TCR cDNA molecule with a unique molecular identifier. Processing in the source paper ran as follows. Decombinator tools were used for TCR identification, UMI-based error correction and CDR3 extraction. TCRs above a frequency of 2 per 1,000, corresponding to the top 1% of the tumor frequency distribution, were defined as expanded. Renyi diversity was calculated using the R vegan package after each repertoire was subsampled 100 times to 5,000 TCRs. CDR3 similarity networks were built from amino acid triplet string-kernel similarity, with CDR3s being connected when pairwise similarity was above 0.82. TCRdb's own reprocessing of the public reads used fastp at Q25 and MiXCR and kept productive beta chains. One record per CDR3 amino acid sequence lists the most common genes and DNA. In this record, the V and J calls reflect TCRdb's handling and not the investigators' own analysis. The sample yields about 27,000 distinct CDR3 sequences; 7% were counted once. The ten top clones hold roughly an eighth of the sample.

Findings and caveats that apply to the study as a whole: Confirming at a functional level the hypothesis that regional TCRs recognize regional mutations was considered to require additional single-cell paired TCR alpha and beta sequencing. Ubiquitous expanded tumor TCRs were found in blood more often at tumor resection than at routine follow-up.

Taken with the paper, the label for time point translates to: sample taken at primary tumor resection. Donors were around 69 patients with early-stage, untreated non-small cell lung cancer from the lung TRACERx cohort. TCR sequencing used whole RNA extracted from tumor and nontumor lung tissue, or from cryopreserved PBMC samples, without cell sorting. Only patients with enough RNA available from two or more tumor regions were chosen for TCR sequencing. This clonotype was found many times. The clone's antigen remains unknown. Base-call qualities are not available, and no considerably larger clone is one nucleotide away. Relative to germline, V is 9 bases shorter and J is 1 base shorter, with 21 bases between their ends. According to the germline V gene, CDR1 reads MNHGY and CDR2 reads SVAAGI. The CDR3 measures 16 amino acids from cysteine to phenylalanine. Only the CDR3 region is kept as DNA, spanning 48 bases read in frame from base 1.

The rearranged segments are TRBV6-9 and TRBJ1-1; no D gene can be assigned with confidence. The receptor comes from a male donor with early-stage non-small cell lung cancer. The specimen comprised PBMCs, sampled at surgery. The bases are TGTGCCAGAATGATAAGCAGGCTCTCTACGAACACTGAAGCTTTCTTT. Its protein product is CARMISRLSTNTEAFF.